The next 27 T cell receptor beta chains were all read from a single sample in a study of blood T cell repertoires in COVID-19. Assay used: immunoSEQ multiplex PCR; TCRdb lists only in-frame clones, some missing. The sample yields 200,000 to 250,000 clones, just under 85% seen once. Input material: PBMCs or T cells enriched from blood (not recorded which). These receptors all come from a man in his forties or fifties who had recovered from COVID-19.

This chain joins TRBV25-1 and TRBJ1-2; unclear D gene. This CDR3 is 13 amino acids long. From germline, CDR1 is MGHDK and CDR2 SYGVNS. The ends were cut back, 4 bases at V and 9 bases at J, with 15 bases in the middle. CDR3 protein: CASSVPGIDRYTF. The CDR3 DNA reads TGTGCCAGCAGTGTCCCGGGGATAGACCGCTACACCTTC.

This chain uses TRBV29-1 with TRBJ2-2, with 7 bases matching TRBD1. The germline V gene has CDR1 SQVTM and CDR2 ANQGSEA. Trimming removed 6 bases from V and 2 bases from J; junction bases left unmatched: 6. The CDR3 totals 14 residues. The CDR3 sequence: CSVSRDRNTGELFF. The DNA for the CDR3 is TGCAGCGTAAGCCGGGACAGAAACACCGGGGAGCTGTTTTTT.

V usage is TRBV19 and J usage is TRBJ1-2; 8 bases are a match to TRBD1. The CDR3 is made up of 15 amino acids. Germline V gene sequence: CDR1 LNHDA, CDR2 SQIVND (reference sequence). J lost 2 bases, V lost 6 bases, and 8 bases had no gene match. DNA of the CDR3: TGTGCCAGTAGGGACTGGACAGGGAAAAACTATGGCTACACCTTC. Translating gives CASRDWTGKNYGYTF.

The V call is TRBV6-2 or TRBV6-3, the J call TRBJ2-2; D perhaps matches TRBD2 (7 bases). Germline lookup yields CDR1 MNHEY and CDR2 SVGEGT. V gave up 2 bases and J gave up 0 bases, with 13 bases separating them. There are 17 residues in the CDR3. The CDR3 DNA reads as TGTGCCAGCAGTTACGGCGGGGGCGGTGCGAACACCGGGGAGCTGTTTTTT. Translated: CASSYGGGGANTGELFF.

In this sample, this clone turned up once. The chain couples TRBV6-1 to TRBJ2-1; 8 bases match TRBD2. This CDR3 has 18 residues. J lost 6 bases, V lost 0 bases, and 13 bases had no gene match. Germline V gives CDR1 MNHNS, CDR2 SASEGT. The CDR3 DNA sequence: TGTGCCAGCAGTGAAGCGCGCATCGGGGGGGCGGTACGCAATGAGCAGTTCTTC. This gives the protein CASSEARIGGAVRNEQFF.

The chain uses TRBV14 and TRBJ2-3; 13 bases match TRBD2. After removal of 1 base from V and 7 bases from J, the junction contained 5 bases not matched to a gene. Germline assignment: CDR1 SGHDN and CDR2 FVKESK. The CDR3 length is 16 residues. This CDR3 reads CASSQATSGRAYTQYF. CDR3 coding DNA: TGTGCCAGCAGCCAAGCCACTAGCGGGAGGGCCTATACGCAGTATTTT.

The CDR3 sequence is CASSSGQRLLNTEAFF. The DNA for the CDR3 is TGTGCCAGTAGTTCGGGACAGCGACTATTGAACACTGAAGCTTTCTTT. V gene TRBV19 combines with J gene TRBJ1-1; 7 bases fit TRBD1. Trimming took 5 bases from V and 0 from J; bases not matched to a gene: 9. The CDR3 has 16 amino acids. Per germline, CDR1 LNHDA and CDR2 SQIVND (reference sequence).

V usage is TRBV11-2 and J usage is TRBJ2-1; 7 bases line up with TRBD2. V shed 5 bases, J shed 2 bases, and the junction held 9 bases outside the gene matches. The CDR3 runs 16 residues. CDR1 is SGHAT and CDR2 is FQNNGV in the germline V gene. This CDR3 is CASSPRLAVTYNEQFF. CDR3 sequence (DNA): TGTGCCAGCAGCCCCCGGCTAGCGGTGACCTACAATGAGCAGTTCTTC.

Comment on this clone: A read error may produce the germline difference seen at one junction end. This chain connects TRBV2 to TRBJ1-5; 7 bases agree with TRBD1. CDR3 length: 15 amino acids. The germline CDR1 and CDR2 sequences are SNHLY and FYNNEI. CDR3 sequence reads: CASTRTGLGNQPQHF. CDR3 nucleotides: TGTGCAAGCACCCGGACAGGTTTGGGGAATCAGCCCCAGCATTTT.

This chain links TRBV3-1 (or the pseudogene TRBV3-2) with TRBJ1-1, with D tentatively TRBD1 (6 bases). This CDR3 has 15 amino acids. V lost 5 bases and J 11 bases, leaving 24 bases between the germline ends. Germline V gives CDR1 LGHDT, CDR2 YNNKEL (reference sequence). CDR3 amino acids: CASSSSGGQGTFAFF. The CDR3 bases are TGTGCCAGCAGCTCCTCCGGGGGGCAGGGGACGTTTGCTTTCTTT.

The genes are TRBV11-2 and TRBJ1-2, with 7 bases aligning to TRBD1. Germline V lookup: CDR1 SGHAT, CDR2 FQNNGV. The CDR3 runs to 14 residues. The trim removed 5 bases at V and 2 bases at J, leaving 5 bases unmatched. In DNA, the CDR3 is TGTGCCAGCAGCCGGGACAGCACCAACTATGGCTACACCTTC. This codes for CASSRDSTNYGYTF.

The chain has TRBV4-3 and TRBJ2-3, with D possibly matching TRBD1 (5 bases). Trimming took 4 bases from V and 4 from J, leaving 18 bases between them. Germline loops: CDR1 LGHNA, CDR2 YSLEER. This CDR3 has 16 residues. The CDR3 sequence: CASSPGYGAGPDTQYF. The CDR3 DNA reads TGCGCCAGCAGCCCGGGCTATGGGGCAGGGCCAGATACGCAGTATTTT.

J is TRBJ1-5 and V is TRBV27; D might be TRBD1 (6 bases). The CDR3 loop spans 13 amino acids. Germline V gives CDR1 MNHEY, CDR2 SMNVEV (reference sequence). V lost 3 bases and J lost 5, with 8 bases in between. The CDR3 nucleotides read TGTGCCAGCAGTTTGGACAGATATCAGCCCCAGCATTTT. This sequence encodes CASSLDRYQPQHF.

This clone was seen only once. The CDR3 DNA follows: TGTGCCAGCAGTGAGCCAGGACTAGCGGGATTCGATGAGCAGTTCTTC. Residues: CASSEPGLAGFDEQFF. The chain recombines TRBV2 with TRBJ2-1; 12 bases align to TRBD2. Germline V gene lookup returns CDR1 SNHLY and CDR2 FYNNEI. The CDR3 sequence is 16 residues long. Trimming removed 3 bases from V and 8 bases from J; junction bases left unmatched: 8.

The J gene is TRBJ2-1, the V gene TRBV7-2; TRBD2 aligns across 10 bases. After removal of 8 bases from V and 5 bases from J, the junction contained 6 bases not matched to a gene. The CDR3 contains 14 residues. Germline CDR1 and CDR2: SGHTA and FQGNSA. The DNA of the CDR3 is TGTGCCAGCGGACAGCGGGGGGGCAACAATGAGCAGTTCTTC. Translation gives CASGQRGGNNEQFF.

The V call is TRBV11-3, the J call TRBJ2-5; TRBD1 agrees at 10 bases. The CDR3 runs 16 residues. Germline loops: CDR1 SGHNT, CDR2 YENEEA. V lost 7 bases, J lost 4 bases, and 12 bases stayed unmatched. The CDR3: CASKQGTGVEGETQYF. The CDR3 nucleotides read TGTGCCAGCAAACAGGGGACAGGGGTCGAAGGAGAGACCCAGTACTTC.

This chain connects TRBV30 to TRBJ1-1; TRBD1 might be the D (5 bases). Germline lookup yields CDR1 GTSNPN and CDR2 SVGIG (reference sequence). The V end was cut by 4 bases, the J end by 1 base, with 13 bases between. CDR3 length: 14 amino acids. DNA of the CDR3: TGTGCCTGGACCCGGGGGGGAGCGAACACTGAAGCTTTCTTT. This codes for CAWTRGGANTEAFF.

This clone was counted many times. The chain recombines TRBV29-1 with TRBJ1-3; possibly TRBD1 for D (6 bases). Germline CDR1 is SQVTM and CDR2 is ANQGSEA. V dropped 4 bases and J dropped 5 bases, with 15 bases sitting between them. CDR3 length: 14 residues. The CDR3 coding sequence is TGCAGCGTTGCCCCTTCAGACAGGAGAAACACCATATATTTT. Its translation is CSVAPSDRRNTIYF.

The V call is TRBV6-5, the J call TRBJ1-4, with D possibly matching TRBD1 (5 bases). CDR1 and CDR2 from the germline V gene are MNHEY and SVGAGI. This CDR3 is built from 14 residues. Trimming shortened V by 6 bases and J by 6 bases, and 14 bases separated the two germline ends. The CDR3 DNA follows: TGTGCCAGCAGGCGGGACTCCGGGTATGAAAAACTGTTTTTT. Translation gives CASRRDSGYEKLFF.

The J gene is TRBJ1-4, the V gene TRBV9; D is unclear. Deletions cut 0 bases from V and 10 bases from J, with 13 bases between. This CDR3 has 14 amino acids. In germline, CDR1 is SGDLS, CDR2 YYNGEE. Here the CDR3 DNA reads TGTGCCAGCAGCGTAGGTTTCCGGGATCGAAAACTGTTTTTT. Translated, it gives CASSVGFRDRKLFF. The full variable domain, completed using reference TRBV9 and TRBJ1-4, is DSGVTQTPKHLITATGQRVTLRCSPRSGDLSVYWYQQSLDQGLQFLIQYYNGEERAKGNILERFSAQQFPDLHSELNLSSLELGDSALYFCASSVGFRDRKLFFGSGTQLSVL.

The table lists this clone with a few counts. Other DNA sequences from this sample encode an identical CDR3 as well. The V and J genes are TRBV11-2 and TRBJ1-2, with unresolved D. V lost 1 base to trimming and J lost 5 bases, with 5 bases between them. Germline CDR1 SGHAT, CDR2 FQNNGV. This CDR3 contains 12 residues. DNA for the CDR3: TGTGCCAGCAGCTTAGGCGCATATGGCTACACCTTC. This translates into CASSLGAYGYTF.

This chain uses TRBV6-1 with TRBJ2-7, with no clear D. The CDR3 covers 14 residues. Looked up from germline, CDR1 is MNHNS and CDR2 is SASEGT. V lost 1 base to trimming and J lost 4 bases, with 11 bases between them. The CDR3 loop reads CASSEERSFYEQYF. Written as DNA, the CDR3 is TGTGCCAGCAGTGAAGAACGCAGTTTTTACGAGCAGTACTTC.

V and J are TRBV7-2 and TRBJ2-1; D not resolved. V lost 5 bases, J lost 2 bases, and 13 bases lay in between. This CDR3 is built from 15 residues. Per the germline V gene, CDR1 is SGHTA and CDR2 is FQGNSA. The CDR3 loop is CASSQSLVPYNEQFF. The CDR3 DNA reads as TGTGCCAGCAGCCAAAGCCTAGTTCCCTACAATGAGCAGTTCTTC.

J is TRBJ2-3 and V is TRBV27; 9 bases are shared with TRBD2. V was pared by 2 bases and J by 1 base, with 4 bases of the junction left unmatched. CDR3 length equals 16 residues. Germline CDR1 is MNHEY and CDR2 is SMNVEV (reference sequence). CDR3 in DNA: TGTGCCAGCAGTTTAGGGGCGGGAGGGCGCACAGATACGCAGTATTTT. This translates into CASSLGAGGRTDTQYF.

The V and J genes are TRBV4-1 and TRBJ2-5; 7 positions match TRBD1. The germline gives CDR1 MGHRA, CDR2 YSYEKL. The junction had 12 bases not matched to a gene; V was cut back by 0 bases and J by 5 bases. CDR3 length equals 17 residues. DNA for the CDR3: TGCGCCAGCAGCCAAGATAGTCCGGACAGGCCTAGGGAGACCCAGTACTTC. As protein: CASSQDSPDRPRETQYF.

This clone appeared a few times. Other DNA sequences in this specimen translate into the identical CDR3. The rearrangement joins TRBV7-9 to TRBJ1-2, with D possibly being TRBD1 (5 bases). The ends were cut back, 3 bases at V and 8 bases at J, with 13 bases in the middle. Germline V gene data show CDR1 as SEHNR and CDR2 as FQNEAQ (reference sequence). The CDR3 spans 13 residues. CDR3 in amino acids: CASSLRQGYGYTF. CDR3 bases: TGTGCCAGCAGCTTGCGTCAGGGATACGGCTACACCTTC.

The chain uses TRBV28 and TRBJ2-1, with TRBD2 identical over 7 bases. The V gene's germline CDR1 is MDHEN and CDR2 SYDVKM. CDR3 size: 12 residues. V dropped 6 bases and J dropped 7; count of bases not matched to a gene: 3. CDR3 nucleotide sequence: TGTGCCAGCAGACGACTAGCAAATGAGCAGTTCTTC. It translates to CASRRLANEQFF.